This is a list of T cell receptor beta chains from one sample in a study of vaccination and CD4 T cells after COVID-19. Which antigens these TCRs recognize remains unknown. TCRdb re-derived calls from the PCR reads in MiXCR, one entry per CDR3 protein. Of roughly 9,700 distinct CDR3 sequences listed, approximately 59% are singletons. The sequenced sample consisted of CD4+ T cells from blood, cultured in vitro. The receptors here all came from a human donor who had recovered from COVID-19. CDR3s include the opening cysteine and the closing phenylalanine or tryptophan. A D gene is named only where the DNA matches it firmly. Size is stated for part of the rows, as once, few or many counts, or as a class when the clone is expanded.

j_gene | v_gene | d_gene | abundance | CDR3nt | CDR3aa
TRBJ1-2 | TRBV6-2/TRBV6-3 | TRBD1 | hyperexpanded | TGTGCCAGCAGTTACACGACAGGGGGCTGGACCTATGGCTACACCTTC | CASSYTTGGWTYGYTF
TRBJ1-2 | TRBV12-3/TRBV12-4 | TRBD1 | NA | TGTGCCAGCAGAACGGGACAGGGATACCGTGGCTACACCTTC | CASRTGQGYRGYTF
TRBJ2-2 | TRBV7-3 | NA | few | TGTGCCAGCAGTTTTTCGACCGGGAGCGGCGGGGAGCTGTTTTTT | CASSFSTGSGGELFF
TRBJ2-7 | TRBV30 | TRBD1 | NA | TGTGCCTGCTACAGGGGTCCCTACTACGAGCAGTACTTC | CACYRGPYYEQYF
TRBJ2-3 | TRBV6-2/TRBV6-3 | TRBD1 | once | TGTGCCAGCATGAGCTGGACAGGGACAGATACGCAGTATTTT | CASMSWTGTDTQYF
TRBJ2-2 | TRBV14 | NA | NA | TGTGCCAGCAGCCAAGCGAGAGGCGGGGAGCTGTTTTTT | CASSQARGGELFF
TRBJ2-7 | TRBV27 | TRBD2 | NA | TGTGCCAGCAGTTCTTCTTGGACTAGCGGGAGGCTCTACGAGCAGTACTTC | CASSSSWTSGRLYEQYF
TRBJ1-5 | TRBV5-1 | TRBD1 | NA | TGCGCCAGCAGCTTGTACCCGGGACAGCGCCAGCCCCAGCATTTT | CASSLYPGQRQPQHF
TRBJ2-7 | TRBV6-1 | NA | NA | TGTGCCAGCAGTACCTCCGGGACTCCCTACGAGCAGTACTTC | CASSTSGTPYEQYF
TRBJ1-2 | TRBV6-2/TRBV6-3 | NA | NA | TGTGCCAGCAACGAGGGGGGCAACTATGGCTACACCTTC | CASNEGGNYGYTF
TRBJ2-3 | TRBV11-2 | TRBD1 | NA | TGTGCCAGCAGTGCCGGGACAGGGGGCTCGGGGACGCAGTATTTT | CASSAGTGGSGTQYF
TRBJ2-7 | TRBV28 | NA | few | TGTGCCAGCACCGCAAGGGCCTACGAGCAGTACTTC | CASTARAYEQYF
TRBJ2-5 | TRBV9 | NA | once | TGTGCCAGCAGCGAAACAGGGACGGAGACCCAGTACTTC | CASSETGTETQYF
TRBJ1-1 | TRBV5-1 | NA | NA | TGCGCCAGCAGCCCCCTAACCGGGAGCAACACTGAAGCTTTCTTT | CASSPLTGSNTEAFF
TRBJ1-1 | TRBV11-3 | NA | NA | TGTGCCAGCAGCAGCTCAGGAATGAGGACTGAAGCTTTCTTT | CASSSSGMRTEAFF
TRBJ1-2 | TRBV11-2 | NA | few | TGTGCCAGCAGCGAGGGGAACTATGGCTACACCTTC | CASSEGNYGYTF
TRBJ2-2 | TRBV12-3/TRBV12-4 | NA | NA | TGTGCCAGCAGTTTAGCGGGTACGAACGGGGAGCCGTTTTTT | CASSLAGTNGEPFF
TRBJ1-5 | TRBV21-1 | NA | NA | TGTGCCAGCAGCAAAACGGAGGCCCGGAGTCAGCCCCAGCATTTT | CASSKTEARSQPQHF
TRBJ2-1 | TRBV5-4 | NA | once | TGTGCCAGCAGCCCCCGTGGCGGGGACAATGAGCAGTTCTTC | CASSPRGGDNEQFF
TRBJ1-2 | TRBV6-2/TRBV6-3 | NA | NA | TGTGCCAGCAGTTACTCGAGGAGGGAAAACTATGGCTACACCTTC | CASSYSRRENYGYTF
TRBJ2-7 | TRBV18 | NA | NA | TGTGCCAGCTCAGGGACTCGCGACGGGCAGTACTTC | CASSGTRDGQYF
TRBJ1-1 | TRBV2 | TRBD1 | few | TGTGCCAGCAGTAAGACGACAGGGGTGGGCACTGAAGCTTTCTTT | CASSKTTGVGTEAFF
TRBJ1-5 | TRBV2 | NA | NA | TGTGCCAGCGGGGAAAGGGGTGGTAGGAGCAATCAGCCCCAGCATTTT | CASGERGGRSNQPQHF
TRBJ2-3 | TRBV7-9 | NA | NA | TGTGCCAGTAGCTATCTCCCAGATACGCAGTATTTT | CASSYLPDTQYF
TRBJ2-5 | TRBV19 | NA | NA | TGTGCCAGTAGTATAGGGACCGAGCGGCAAGAGACCCAGTACTTC | CASSIGTERQETQYF
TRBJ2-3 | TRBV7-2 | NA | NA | TGTGCCAGCAGCTTACGGTCAGTTAAAGATACGCAGTATTTT | CASSLRSVKDTQYF
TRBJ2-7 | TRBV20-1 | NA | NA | TGCAGTGCTAGTATCGGCGGCGCCAGCTCCTACGAGCAGTACTTC | CSASIGGASSYEQYF
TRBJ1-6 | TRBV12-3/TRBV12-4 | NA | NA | TGTGCCAGCAGTTTAAGCCAGGGGTACGGTTCACCCCTCCACTTT | CASSLSQGYGSPLHF
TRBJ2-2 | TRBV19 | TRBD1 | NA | TGTGCCAGTACCGAAGACAGGGCCTGGAACGGGGAGCTGTTTTTT | CASTEDRAWNGELFF
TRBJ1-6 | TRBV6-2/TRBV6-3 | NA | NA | TGTGCCAGCAGTTACCCGACAAGGACAGCCACGGGTTCACCCCTCCACTTT | CASSYPTRTATGSPLHF
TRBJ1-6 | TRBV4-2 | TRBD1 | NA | TGTGCCAGCAGCCAAGGGGATGACAGGGCTGGAGTCTCCTATAATTCACCCCTCCACTTT | CASSQGDDRAGVSYNSPLHF
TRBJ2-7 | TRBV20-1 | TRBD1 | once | TGCAGTGGCGGAGCAGGGGGCCAGGGCTACGAGCAGTACTTC | CSGGAGGQGYEQYF
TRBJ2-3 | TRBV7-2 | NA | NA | TGTGCCAGCAGCTTGCGCACCGATACGCAGTATTTT | CASSLRTDTQYF
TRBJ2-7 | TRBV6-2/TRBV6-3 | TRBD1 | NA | TGTGCCAGCAGTCGATCTGACAGGGGGCTCCCCACCTCCGAGCAGTACTTC | CASSRSDRGLPTSEQYF
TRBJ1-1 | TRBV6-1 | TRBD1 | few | TGTGCCAGCGCGGGTAGGACAGGCAACCTTGAAGCTTTCTTT | CASAGRTGNLEAFF
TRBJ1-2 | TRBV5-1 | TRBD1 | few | TGCGCCAGCAGCCGGGGACAGAACTATGGCTACACCTTC | CASSRGQNYGYTF
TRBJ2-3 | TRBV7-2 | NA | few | TGTGCCAGCAGCTTAGATTTCCGCACAGATACGCAGTATTTT | CASSLDFRTDTQYF
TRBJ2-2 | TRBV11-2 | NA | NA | TGTGCCAGCAGCTCATTACAGGGTACCGGGGAGCTGTTTTTT | CASSSLQGTGELFF
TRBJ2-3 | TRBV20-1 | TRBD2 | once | TGCAGTGCTGGGGGGGGTTGGAGCACAGATACGCAGTATTTT | CSAGGGWSTDTQYF
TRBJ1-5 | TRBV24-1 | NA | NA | TGTGCCACCAGTGATTCCGGGACCGCGCAGCCCCAGCATTTT | CATSDSGTAQPQHF
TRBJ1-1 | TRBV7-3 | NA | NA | TGTGCCAGCAGTACAACAGGAGGGGGTGAAGCTTTCTTT | CASSTTGGGEAFF
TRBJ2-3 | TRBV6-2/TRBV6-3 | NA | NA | TGTGCCAGCAGTTACATGGACAGCTTCACAGATACGCAGTATTTT | CASSYMDSFTDTQYF
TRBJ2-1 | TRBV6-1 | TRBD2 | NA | TGTGCCAGCAGGGGCCTGGTGCGGGAGCAGGGTGAGCAGTTCTTC | CASRGLVREQGEQFF
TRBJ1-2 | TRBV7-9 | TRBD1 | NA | TGTGCCAGCAGCCCAGGACAGGGTTACGGCTACACCTTC | CASSPGQGYGYTF
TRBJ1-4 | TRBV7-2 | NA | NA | TGTGCCAGCAGCTCTGGCGGGGCAGGGGCGGGAGAAAAACTGTTTTTT | CASSSGGAGAGEKLFF
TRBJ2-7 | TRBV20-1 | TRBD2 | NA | TGCAGTGCTGCCAGACTAGCGGGAGTCAGGTACGAGCAGTACTTC | CSAARLAGVRYEQYF
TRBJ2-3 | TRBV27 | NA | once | TGTGCCAGCAGTTTATGGGGTAGCGGCACAGATACGCAGTATTTT | CASSLWGSGTDTQYF
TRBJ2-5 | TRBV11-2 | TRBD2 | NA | TGTGCCAGTGTACTAGCGGGGGGTGGGGAGACCCAGTACTTC | CASVLAGGGETQYF
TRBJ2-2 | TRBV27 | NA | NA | TGTGCCAGCAGTCCACGCCTAGGGGATATGGGCACCGGGGAGCTGTTTTTT | CASSPRLGDMGTGELFF